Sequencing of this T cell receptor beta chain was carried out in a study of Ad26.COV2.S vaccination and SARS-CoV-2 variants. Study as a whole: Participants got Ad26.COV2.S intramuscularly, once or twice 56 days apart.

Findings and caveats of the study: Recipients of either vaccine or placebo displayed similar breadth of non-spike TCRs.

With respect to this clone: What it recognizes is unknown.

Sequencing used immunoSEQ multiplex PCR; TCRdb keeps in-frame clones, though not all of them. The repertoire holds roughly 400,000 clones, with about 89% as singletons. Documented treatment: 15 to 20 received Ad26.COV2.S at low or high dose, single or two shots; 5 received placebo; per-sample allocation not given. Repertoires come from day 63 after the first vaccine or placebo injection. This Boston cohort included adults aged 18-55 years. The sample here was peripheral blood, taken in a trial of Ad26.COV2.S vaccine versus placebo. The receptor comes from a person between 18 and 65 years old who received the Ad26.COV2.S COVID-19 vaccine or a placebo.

DNA of the CDR3: TGTGCCAGCAGCCCCCCGACCGCGGGCTACAATGAGCAGTTCTTC. It specifies CASSPPTAGYNEQFF. J is TRBJ2-1 and V is TRBV5-4; the D gene is possibly TRBD2 (5 bases). The length of the CDR3 is 15 residues. Looked up from germline, CDR1 is SGHNT and CDR2 is YYREEE (reference sequence). Trimming stripped 4 bases from V and 3 bases from J, with 14 bases between.